This TCR beta chain was sequenced in a study of OX40 agonist ivuxolimab in advanced cancers. Turning to the study itself: With a range of roughly 23 to 90, age averaged roughly 61 years, and around 83% were male.

This clone occurred once. Germline assignment: CDR1 SNHLY and CDR2 FYNNEI. The ends lost 8 bases at V and 3 bases at J; junction bases unmatched: 11. The CDR3 runs 16 residues. Profiling relied on immunoSEQ multiplex PCR, and the TCRdb table lists in-frame clones only, not all of them. The sample includes 30,000 to 35,000 clones, more than 85% of them seen just once. J is TRBJ2-3 and V is TRBV2; 10 bases agree with TRBD1. This receptor was obtained from an adult with an advanced solid tumor such as melanoma, head and neck, liver or kidney cancer. The material sequenced was CD4+ or CD8+ T cells sorted from blood, taken in a trial of the OX40 agonist ivuxolimab. CDR3 in amino acids: CASSDFPGQGTDTQYF. The CDR3, as DNA: TGTGCCAGCTCAGACTTCCCGGGACAGGGGACAGATACGCAGTATTTT.